This TCR beta chain came from a study of neurological immune-mediated disorders. The CDR3 extends over 14 amino acids. V trimming: 1 base; J trimming: 2 bases; junction bases outside the gene matches: 2. In germline, CDR1 is SGHRS, CDR2 YFSETQ. This clonotype has a count of ten or more. 5'RACE generated cDNA with 10-nucleotide random UMIs. TCRdb ran MiXCR on the 5' RACE reads and lists one entry per CDR3 protein. The sample comprises some 35,000 distinct CDR3 sequences, 11% of which are singletons, and 3.9% rests with the top ten. This TCR was sampled from a woman younger than 45 with HTLV-1-associated myelopathy (HAM/TSP). The sample taken for sequencing was CD4+ T cells from blood. This rearrangement joins TRBV5-1 to TRBJ2-7; 8 nucleotides agree with TRBD2. The CDR3 DNA sequence: TGCGCCAGCAGCTTGAGCGGGGGCACCTACGAGCAGTACTTC. It encodes CASSLSGGTYEQYF.